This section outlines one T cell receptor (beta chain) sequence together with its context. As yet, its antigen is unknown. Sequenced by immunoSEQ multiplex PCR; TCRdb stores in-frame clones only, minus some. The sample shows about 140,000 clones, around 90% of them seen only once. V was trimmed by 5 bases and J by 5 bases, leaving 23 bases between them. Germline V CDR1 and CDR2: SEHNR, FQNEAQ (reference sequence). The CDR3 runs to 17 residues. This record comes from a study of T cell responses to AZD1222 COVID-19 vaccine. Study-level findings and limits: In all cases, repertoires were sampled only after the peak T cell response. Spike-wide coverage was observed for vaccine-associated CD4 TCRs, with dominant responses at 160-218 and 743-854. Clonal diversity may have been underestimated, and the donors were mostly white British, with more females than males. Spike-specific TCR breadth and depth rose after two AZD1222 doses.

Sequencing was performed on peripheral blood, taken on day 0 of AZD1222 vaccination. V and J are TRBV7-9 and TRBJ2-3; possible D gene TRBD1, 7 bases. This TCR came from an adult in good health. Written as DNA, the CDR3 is TGTGCCAGCAGCCCCCCTTGGACAGGCGGGGATAGAGATACGCAGTATTTT. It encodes CASSPPWTGGDRDTQYF.